This record concerns one TCR beta chain sequence. Division of CD4+ cells produced a CD45RA+ naive subset and a CD45RA-negative memory subset. The entry originates in a study of shared clonotypes between healthy human individuals. Germline CDR1 is MNHEY and CDR2 is SVGAGI. CDR3 size: 15 residues. V dropped 5 bases and J dropped 2 bases, with 13 bases sitting between them. The authors distributed each subset's genomic DNA evenly over several immunoSEQ plates. Profiling relied on immunoSEQ multiplex PCR, and the TCRdb table lists in-frame clones only, not all of them. The table lists millions of clones, roughly 94% of them singletons.

The clonotype originates from a young man in good health. The V and J genes are TRBV6-5 and TRBJ1-5; weak D call: TRBD1 (5 bases). The specimen was naive CD4+ T cells sorted from blood. Subset reported: CD45RA+ positively selected. As DNA, the CDR3 is TGTGCCAGCAGTCCCCAGGGTCTGGGCAATCAGCCCCAGCATTTT. Translation gives CASSPQGLGNQPQHF.